Each of the 3 T cell receptor beta chains below was sequenced from the same sample in a study of T cells in Graves' hyperthyroidism and ophthalmopathy. The TCR beta CDR3 regions underwent amplification using RNA transcripts as the source. Carried out on the TCR CDR3, a first-round RT-PCR used the HTBI primer set. TCRdb passed the multiplex PCR reads through MiXCR, listing each CDR3 protein once. The sample contains about 720,000 distinct CDR3 sequences, about 17% of which appear only once. The sequencing sample was made of blood. The source is a young man with Graves' hyperthyroidism.

This clonotype was observed a few times. The chain links TRBV30 to TRBJ1-5; the D is unclear. Trimming took 2 bases from V and 3 from J, leaving 5 bases between them. CDR1 GTSNPN and CDR2 SVGIG come from the germline V gene (reference sequence). This CDR3 spans 12 amino acids. CDR3 amino acids: CAWSYNNQPQHF. The CDR3 region has the DNA TGTGCCTGGAGTTATAACAATCAGCCCCAGCATTTT.

This clonotype has a count of ten or more. This chain connects TRBV24-1 to TRBJ2-1; D ambiguous. This CDR3 region has 15 residues. The V and J ends lost 4 bases and 1 base respectively, with 10 bases between them. CDR1 and CDR2 (germline): KGHDR, SFDVKD. The CDR3 nucleotides read TGTGCCACCAGTGACTCGGACGAATCCTACAATGAGCAGTTCTTC. Its translation: CATSDSDESYNEQFF.

This clonotype was seen many times. The J gene is TRBJ2-2, the V gene TRBV24-1; 8 bases are shared with TRBD1. Germline V gene data show CDR1 as KGHDR and CDR2 as SFDVKD. The CDR3 is made up of 16 amino acids. J was trimmed by 1 base and V by 4 bases; bases with no gene match: 4. The CDR3 sequence: CATSDTGTGNTGELFF. The CDR3, as DNA: TGTGCCACCAGTGACACCGGGACAGGGAACACCGGGGAGCTGTTTTTT.